The entry that follows covers one TCR beta chain sequence. The entry originates in a study of cytotoxic CD8 clonotypes in ibrutinib-treated CLL. Across the study: For this cohort, patients were ten to twelve relapsed/refractory and about 14 treatment-naive, while under 18 were IGHV unmutated. Partial responders about 25, complete 2; about 12 progressed and some 14 stayed in remission by median roughly 73 months.

Germline CDR1 MNHEY, CDR2 SMNVEV (reference sequence). The V end lost 2 bases, the J end lost 1 base, and 8 bases lay between the germline ends. The CDR3 is 14 amino acids. The protocol was immunoSEQ multiplex PCR, while the TCRdb copy is restricted to in-frame clones and leaves out a portion. Here the sample spans tens of thousands of clones, roughly 84% being singletons. This chain joins TRBV27 and TRBJ1-1; D might be TRBD1 (5 bases). The clonotype originates from a human donor with chronic lymphocytic leukemia. The sequences come from PBMCs, collected before ibrutinib treatment. As DNA, the CDR3 is TGTGCCAGCAGTTTAACAGGACGGAACACTGAAGCTTTCTTT. Amino acids: CASSLTGRNTEAFF.